This T cell receptor beta chain was observed in a study of cytomegalovirus exposure and HLA in healthy donors. Findings of the study overall: A link between a missense DCLRE1C variant and TCR beta V- and J-gene trimming emerged from a later analysis. A few CMV-associated chains proved CMV antigen-specific in vitro. Prediction of most subjects' HLA-A and HLA-B alleles by TCR beta sequences was reportedly accurate. In a later analysis, a genetic analysis reported fewer productive-TCR N-insertions in an Asian-associated ancestry cluster than the cohort average.

To note about this clone: Its antigen is still unknown.

PCR primers comprised 60 Vbeta and 13 Jbeta primers. Measured with immunoSEQ multiplex PCR; TCRdb has only the in-frame clones, and not every one. The sample holds 110,000 or so clones, 82% seen once. The CDR3 length is 15 residues. The V segment lost 1 base and the J segment 3 bases; nucleotides outside the gene matches: 5. CDR1 and CDR2 from the germline V gene are LGHNA and YNFKEQ. Material for sequencing was PBMCs. The source is a woman aged 18-29 years in good health and CMV-seronegative. V is TRBV4-2 and J is TRBJ1-2; 7 bases line up with TRBD1. The CDR3, as DNA: TGTGCCAGCAGCCAAGCGACAGGGATTGACTATGGCTACACCTTC. It yields the protein CASSQATGIDYGYTF.